Listed here are 27 T cell receptor beta chains from one sample, sequenced in a study of response to subunit inactivated influenza vaccine (dated by TCRdb to the late 2010s). Library construction relied on RT-PCR. Sequencing used an Illumina HiSeq 2500. TCRdb reworked the public reads: Q25 trimming with fastp, MiXCR clone assembly, productive beta chains retained. Each entry merges the rows of one CDR3 protein and shows their most common DNA and genes. Counted in this sample were about 190,000 distinct CDR3 sequences; roughly 14% of them appeared once. Approximately 30% of the sample lies in the top ten. The material sequenced was CD8+ T cells sorted from PBMCs, taken 5 days after vaccination. These receptor sequences come from a man between 50 and 59 years old who received an inactivated influenza vaccine. Donor details come from another sample of the same person, matched by shared clones.

A few counts support this clonotype. This rearrangement joins TRBV4-3 to TRBJ2-7; D perhaps matches TRBD2 (7 bases). V lost 0 bases to trimming and J lost 1 base, with 10 bases between them. This CDR3 is 15 amino acids long. Germline CDR1 LGHNA, CDR2 YSLEER. CDR3 amino acids: CASSQDAGASYEQYF. The DNA of the CDR3 is TGCGCCAGCAGCCAAGATGCGGGGGCGTCCTACGAGCAGTACTTC.

This clonotype was seen a handful of times. The chain has TRBV7-9 and TRBJ2-1; 7 bases align to TRBD1. The germline gives CDR1 SEHNR, CDR2 FQNEAQ (reference sequence). J gave up 3 bases and V 5 bases, and 4 bases lay outside the gene matches. CDR3 size: 14 residues. The CDR3 loop is CASSRDSYYNEQFF. Written as DNA, the CDR3 is TGTGCCAGCAGCCGGGACAGCTACTACAATGAGCAGTTCTTC.

Written as DNA, the CDR3 is TGTGCCAGCAGTGAATGGGACCCTGGGGCCAACGTCCTGACTTTC. This sequence encodes CASSEWDPGANVLTF. V usage is TRBV2 and J usage is TRBJ2-6; possibly TRBD1 or TRBD2 for D (5 bases each). Germline CDR1 reads SNHLY; CDR2 reads FYNNEI. Trimming cost V 2 bases and J 2 bases, with 7 bases left between them. The CDR3 sequence is 15 residues long.

This chain joins TRBV7-8 and TRBJ1-5, with D tentatively TRBD1 (6 bases). The V end lost 2 bases, the J end lost 11 bases, and 10 bases lay between the germline ends. The CDR3 contains 12 residues. CDR1 and CDR2 (germline): SGHVS, FQNEAQ. In DNA, the CDR3 is TGTGCCAGCAGCTTACCCCACAGGGCCCAGCATTTT. Translating it yields CASSLPHRAQHF.

Ten or more counts support this clonotype. V and J are TRBV9 and TRBJ2-1, with D unclear. V lost 0 bases and J 6 bases, leaving 4 bases between the germline ends. The CDR3 totals 12 residues. Germline loops: CDR1 SGDLS, CDR2 YYNGEE. CDR3 nucleotides: TGTGCCAGCAGCGTAGGCAGCAATGAGCAGTTCTTC. Translation: CASSVGSNEQFF.

The table lists this clonotype with many counts. In nucleotides, the CDR3 is TGTGCCAGCAGTTGGACAGGGTCAAGTAATCAGCCCCAGCATTTT. Amino acid sequence: CASSWTGSSNQPQHF. V gene TRBV28 combines with J gene TRBJ1-5, with 8 bases aligning to TRBD1. The CDR3 is made up of 15 amino acids. The J segment lost 4 bases and the V segment lost 4 bases, leaving 6 bases of the junction unmatched. Germline V lookup: CDR1 MDHEN, CDR2 SYDVKM.

The V call is TRBV20-1, the J call TRBJ2-5; D perhaps matches TRBD2 (6 bases). V was trimmed by 6 bases and J by 4 bases, leaving 15 bases between them. There are 13 residues in the CDR3. CDR1 is DFQATT, CDR2 SNEGSKA, per germline (reference sequence). CDR3 protein: CSAADGAGETQYF. The DNA of the CDR3 is TGCAGTGCCGCCGATGGAGCGGGAGAGACCCAGTACTTC.

This clonotype was counted ten times or more. The V call is TRBV11-2, the J call TRBJ1-2; TRBD1 aligns across 9 bases. With 3 bases clipped from V and 6 bases from J, the junction kept 11 bases outside the gene matches. The CDR3 has 16 residues. Germline-derived CDR1 and CDR2 are SGHAT and FQNNGV. The CDR3 sequence is CASSLIPGQGKNGYTF. The CDR3 coding sequence is TGTGCCAGCAGCTTGATCCCTGGACAGGGGAAGAATGGCTACACCTTC.

This clonotype was picked up a small number of times. The J gene is TRBJ2-5, the V gene TRBV6-1, with 7 bases lining up with TRBD2. The CDR3 has 16 residues. Trimming at V came to 5 bases and at J to 4 bases, leaving 13 bases not matched to a gene. Per germline, CDR1 MNHNS and CDR2 SASEGT. Here the CDR3 reads CASSSNGRERSETQYF. The CDR3, as DNA: TGTGCCAGCAGTAGTAATGGGCGGGAGCGATCAGAGACCCAGTACTTC.

The CDR3 region is CASSLYPADTSGANVLTF. The CDR3 coding sequence is TGTGCCAGCAGTTTATACCCCGCAGACACCTCTGGGGCCAACGTCCTGACTTTC. The chain recombines TRBV28 with TRBJ2-6; D is undetermined. CDR1 and CDR2 from the germline V gene are MDHEN and SYDVKM. Deletions cut 1 base from V and 0 bases from J, with 13 bases between. The CDR3 spans 18 residues.

This clonotype was counted only a few times. The chain couples TRBV30 to TRBJ2-7, with D perhaps matching TRBD1 or TRBD2 (5 bases each). V lost 2 bases, J lost 6 bases, and 11 bases lay in between. Germline V gene sequence: CDR1 GTSNPN, CDR2 SVGIG (reference sequence). There are 12 residues in the CDR3. CDR3 in amino acids: CAWSRGALEQYF. The CDR3 DNA follows: TGTGCCTGGAGTAGAGGGGCCCTCGAGCAGTACTTC.

The genes are TRBV5-4 and TRBJ2-1, with 10 bases identical to TRBD2. The CDR3 covers 15 residues. Germline CDR1 reads SGHNT; CDR2 reads YYREEE (reference sequence). Germline trimming cut 9 bases from V and 4 bases from J; bases unmatched to any gene: 10. CDR3 residues: CAIEKREGRYNEQFF. In DNA, the CDR3 is TGTGCCATCGAAAAGCGGGAGGGGCGATACAATGAGCAGTTCTTC.

This chain connects TRBV10-3 to TRBJ1-5; no clear D. V lost 0 bases, J lost 6 bases, and 9 bases lay in between. The V gene's germline CDR1 is ENHRY and CDR2 SYGVKD. The CDR3 spans 14 residues. Here the CDR3 DNA reads TGTGCCATCAGTGAGTCCGGGGTAAGTCAGCCCCAGCATTTT. Translation gives CAISESGVSQPQHF.

This clonotype was counted a few times. The rearrangement uses TRBV28 and TRBJ1-4; weak D call: TRBD1 (6 bases). This CDR3 region has 15 residues. Germline loops: CDR1 MDHEN, CDR2 SYDVKM. The V end was cut by 2 bases, the J end by 7 bases, with 14 bases between. The CDR3 DNA reads TGTGCCAGCAGTTTAATCGGAGGGGGAGGTGAAAAACTGTTTTTT. Translated: CASSLIGGGGEKLFF.

This clonotype was counted at least ten times. The chain joins TRBV6-1 to TRBJ2-3; D could derive from TRBD1 or TRBD2 (7 bases each). Deletions cut 6 bases from V and 7 bases from J, with 17 bases between. The germline gives CDR1 MNHNS, CDR2 SASEGT. The CDR3 has 14 residues. The CDR3 sequence is CASRHRGAGYTQYF. Here the CDR3 DNA reads TGTGCCAGCAGACACAGGGGAGCGGGATATACGCAGTATTTT.

The rearrangement uses TRBV11-2 and TRBJ1-1, with TRBD1 as a possible D gene (5 bases). Germline V gene sequence: CDR1 SGHAT, CDR2 FQNNGV. Trimming shortened V by 4 bases and J by 1 base, and 13 bases separated the two germline ends. This CDR3 is built from 15 residues. The CDR3 region has the DNA TGTGCCAGCAGCTGGGGCCGGGGGGGGAACACTGAAGCTTTCTTT. Its protein is CASSWGRGGNTEAFF.

This clonotype was recorded at least ten times. The chain combines TRBV20-1 with TRBJ2-1; 16 positions match TRBD2. Unmatched junction bases numbered 23, after V lost 6 bases and J lost 9 bases. The CDR3 is 20 residues long. The germline CDR1 and CDR2 sequences are DFQATT and SNEGSKA (reference sequence). The CDR3 nucleotides are TGCAGTGCCTCACCCCCACCGGGACTAGCGGGAGGGCGGTATATAGGTGAGCAGTTCTTC. Translating gives CSASPPPGLAGGRYIGEQFF.

The chain carries TRBV11-3 and TRBJ2-1; TRBD1 matches 9 bases. The CDR3 runs 14 residues. Germline CDR1 SGHNT, CDR2 YENEEA. With V trimmed by 5 bases and J by 6 bases, 5 bases remained unmatched. CDR3 protein: CASSPRQGGNEQFF. Here the CDR3 DNA reads TGTGCCAGCAGCCCGAGACAGGGGGGCAATGAGCAGTTCTTC.

This clonotype was seen many times. The chain links TRBV12-3 or TRBV12-4 to TRBJ2-3; D might be TRBD1 (6 bases). V was clipped by 8 bases and J by 7 bases, with 19 bases between them. This CDR3 region has 14 residues. This CDR3 is CASSWANRDNTQYF. The CDR3 bases are TGTGCCAGCTCATGGGCCAACCGGGACAATACGCAGTATTTT.

This clonotype has at least ten counts. The CDR3 loop is CASSLEQGTYNEQFF. The CDR3 coding sequence is TGTGCCAGCAGCTTAGAACAGGGGACCTACAATGAGCAGTTCTTC. The rearrangement uses TRBV7-9 and TRBJ2-1, with 7 bases identical to TRBD1. The trim removed 1 base at V and 2 bases at J, leaving 2 bases unmatched. The CDR3 covers 15 residues. CDR1 is SEHNR, CDR2 FQNEAQ, per germline (reference sequence). Full variable domain (remainder filled in from reference TRBV7-9 and TRBJ2-1): DTGVSQNPRHKITKRGQNVTFRCDPISEHNRLYWYRQTLGQGPEFLTYFQNEAQLEKSRLLSDRFSAERPKGSFSTLEIQRTEQGDSAMYLCASSLEQGTYNEQFFGPGTRLTVL.

This clonotype turned up a few times. At one end the junction does not follow the germline gene, possibly because of a read error. The gene calls are TRBV7-9 and TRBJ1-2; 7 nucleotides line up with TRBD1. CDR1 is SEHNR and CDR2 is FQNEAQ in the germline V gene (reference sequence). The CDR3 covers 15 residues. The CDR3, as DNA: TGTGCCAGCAGCACAACAGGGACAGAAAACTTCGCTATCGCCTTC. Translating gives CASSTTGTENFAIAF.

This clonotype was counted between two and nine times. The chain joins TRBV13 to TRBJ1-1; D might be TRBD1 (5 bases). The CDR3 is made up of 13 amino acids. Trimming took 8 bases from V and 1 from J, leaving 11 bases between them. Germline CDR1 PRHDT, CDR2 FYEKMQ (reference sequence). CDR3 nucleotides: TGTGCCAGCGTCCAGACAGAGAACACTGAAGCTTTCTTT. As protein: CASVQTENTEAFF.

This sequence joins TRBV9 and TRBJ1-1; a weak D match, TRBD1 (6 bases). Deletions cut 2 bases from V and 0 bases from J, with 17 bases between. The CDR3 loop spans 17 amino acids. The germline V gene has CDR1 SGDLS and CDR2 YYNGEE. In nucleotides, the CDR3 is TGTGCCAGCAGCGTTGGAGACCGAAGACAGGTGAACACTGAAGCTTTCTTT. Amino acid sequence: CASSVGDRRQVNTEAFF.

This clonotype was counted a few times. The rearrangement links TRBV18 to TRBJ2-7; D unclear. Trimming took off 4 bases at V and 5 bases at J, with 9 bases between the two ends. The CDR3 covers 12 residues. Germline V CDR1 and CDR2: KGHSH, LQKENI. The CDR3, as DNA: TGTGCCAGCTCACTGATTTATAACGAGCAGTACTTC. Translating gives CASSLIYNEQYF.

This clonotype showed up just a few times. The chain carries TRBV12-3 or TRBV12-4 and TRBJ2-3; D is undetermined. Trimming removed 2 bases from V and 0 bases from J, with 6 bases in between. The CDR3 spans 14 residues. The CDR3, as DNA: TGTGCCAGCAGTTTAAGGCCTAGCACAGATACGCAGTATTTT. Residues: CASSLRPSTDTQYF.

This clonotype showed up many times. The chain is built from TRBV12-3 or TRBV12-4 and TRBJ2-3; D not certain. This CDR3 spans 14 amino acids. Trimming took off 8 bases at V and 2 bases at J, with 14 bases between the two ends. CDR3 loop: CASSLSGPTDTQYF. For the CDR3, the DNA is TGTGCCAGCTCCCTGTCGGGCCCCACAGATACGCAGTATTTT.

This chain joins TRBV6-2 or TRBV6-3 and TRBJ2-5; 10 bases map to TRBD2. Germline V CDR1 and CDR2: MNHEY, SVGEGT. V lost 0 bases to trimming and J lost 3 bases; unmatched junction nucleotides: 4. The CDR3 is made up of 16 amino acids. The CDR3 bases are TGTGCCAGCAGTTACTCCCTCGGACTAGCGGAAGAGACCCAGTACTTC. This encodes CASSYSLGLAEETQYF.